This T cell receptor beta chain was recovered during a study of blood T cell repertoires in COVID-19. Here immunoSEQ multiplex PCR was the method, and the copy in TCRdb shows in-frame clones only, minus some. The sample lists about 270,000 clones; roughly 90% were seen once. Study members were between roughly 18 and 89 years old and lived in 24 US regions. Germline V gene lookup returns CDR1 KGHSH and CDR2 LQKENI. The CDR3 is 13 residues long. Trimming took 5 bases from V and 2 from J, leaving 9 bases between them. The origin of this receptor is a woman aged 45 to 65 who had recovered from COVID-19. The material sequenced was PBMCs or T cells enriched from blood (not recorded which). The chain couples TRBV18 to TRBJ1-2; D remains unclear. DNA of the CDR3: TGTGCCAGCTCAGTCCTTGAGAACTATGGCTACACCTTC. Protein: CASSVLENYGYTF.